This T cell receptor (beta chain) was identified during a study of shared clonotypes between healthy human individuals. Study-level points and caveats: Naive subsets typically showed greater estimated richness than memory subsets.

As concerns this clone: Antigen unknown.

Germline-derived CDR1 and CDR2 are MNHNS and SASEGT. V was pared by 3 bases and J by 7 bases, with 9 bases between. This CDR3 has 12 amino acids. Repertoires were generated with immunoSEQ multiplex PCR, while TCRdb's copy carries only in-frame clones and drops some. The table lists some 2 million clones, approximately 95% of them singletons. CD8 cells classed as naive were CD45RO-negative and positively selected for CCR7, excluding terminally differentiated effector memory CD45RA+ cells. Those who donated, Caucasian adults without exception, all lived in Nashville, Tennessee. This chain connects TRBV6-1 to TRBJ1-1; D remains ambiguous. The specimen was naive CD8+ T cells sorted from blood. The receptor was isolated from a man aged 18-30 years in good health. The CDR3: CASSEHRLEAFF. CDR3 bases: TGTGCCAGCAGTGAGCATCGGCTTGAAGCTTTCTTT.